This T cell receptor (beta chain) is drawn from a study of human T cells and chemical hapten exposure. Study context: Patients received weekly diphenylcyclopropenone doses to the scalp throughout the approximately 26-week study. Study-wide results and caveats: Patch test score rose with PT1 expanded TCRs, significant at 8, 16, 32, not 4.

Sample time point: patch test 2, 6 weeks after DPC sensitization. Treatment described: therapeutic diphenylcyclopropenone sensitization with weekly scalp DPC. This clonotype appeared a few times. Its cognate antigen is unknown. V was clipped by 0 bases and J by 4 bases, with 13 bases between them. The germline CDR1 and CDR2 sequences are SGDLS and YYNGEE. This CDR3 region has 15 residues. MiXCR was run by TCRdb on the RACE reads, yielding one entry per CDR3 protein. This sample has about 110,000 distinct CDR3 sequences, with more than 7% found just once. Sequencing was performed on whole blood, taken in connection with sensitization to the hapten diphenylcyclopropenone (DPC). The sequence came from a woman aged 40 to 49 with alopecia areata. Some clones in this sample may be carry-over from other donors' samples. V usage is TRBV9 and J usage is TRBJ1-2; weak D call: TRBD1 (6 bases). The CDR3 region is CASSVDWDTLYGYTF. For the CDR3, the DNA is TGTGCCAGCAGCGTAGACTGGGACACGCTCTATGGCTACACCTTC.